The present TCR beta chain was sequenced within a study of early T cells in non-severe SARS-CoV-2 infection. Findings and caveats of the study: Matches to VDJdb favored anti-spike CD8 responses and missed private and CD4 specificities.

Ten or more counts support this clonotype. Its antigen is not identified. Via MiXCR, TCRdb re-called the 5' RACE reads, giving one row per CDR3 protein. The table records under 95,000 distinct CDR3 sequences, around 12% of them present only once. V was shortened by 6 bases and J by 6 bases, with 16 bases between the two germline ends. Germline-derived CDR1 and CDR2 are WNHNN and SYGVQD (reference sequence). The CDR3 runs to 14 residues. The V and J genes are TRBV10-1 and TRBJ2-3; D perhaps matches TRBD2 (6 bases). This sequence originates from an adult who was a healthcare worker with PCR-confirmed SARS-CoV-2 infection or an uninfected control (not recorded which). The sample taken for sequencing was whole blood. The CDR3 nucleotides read TGCGCCAGCAGGAGCGGTCGGGGGACTGATACGCAGTATTTT. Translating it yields CASRSGRGTDTQYF.